The 10 T cell receptor beta chains below were found in one sample sequenced in a study of cytomegalovirus exposure and HLA in healthy donors. Primers included in the PCR were 60 Vbeta and 13 Jbeta primers. Profiled with immunoSEQ multiplex PCR; TCRdb holds only in-frame clones, not every one. The table includes 250,000 to 300,000 clones, 70% to 90% detected once. The sample taken for sequencing was PBMCs. These receptor sequences come from a woman in her forties in good health and CMV-seropositive.

The CDR3 nucleotides are TGTGCCAGCAAAAAAAGGAGCTCCTATAATTCACCCCTCCACTTT. Translation gives CASKKRSSYNSPLHF. This chain links TRBV21-1 with TRBJ1-6. TRBV21-1 is a known pseudogene. The CDR3 contains 15 residues.

The chain employs TRBV19 and TRBJ1-2; D not resolved. V shed 6 bases and J shed 4 bases, with 9 bases lying between them. CDR1 is LNHDA and CDR2 is SQIVND in the germline V gene (reference sequence). The CDR3 covers 12 residues. The DNA for the CDR3 is TGTGCCAGTAGCCAGGAAACCTATGGCTACACCTTC. Its translation: CASSQETYGYTF.

Concerning this clone: The sample carries other DNA sequences with the same CDR3. The chain combines TRBV11-3 with TRBJ2-1, with a possible D match to TRBD2 (5 bases). V was trimmed by 3 bases and J by 3 bases, leaving 6 bases between them. The CDR3 has 13 residues. The V gene's germline CDR1 is SGHNT and CDR2 YENEEA. The CDR3 DNA reads as TGTGCCAGCAGCTTCGAGGGCTACAATGAGCAGTTCTTC. Encoded protein: CASSFEGYNEQFF.

The chain carries TRBV5-1 and TRBJ2-2; TRBD1 aligns across 10 bases. The ends lost 1 base at V and 2 bases at J; junction bases unmatched: 5. The CDR3 contains 17 residues. Germline-derived CDR1 and CDR2 are SGHRS and YFSETQ. CDR3 region: CASSLKRTGGNTGELFF. CDR3 in DNA: TGCGCCAGCAGCTTGAAAAGGACAGGGGGTAACACCGGGGAGCTGTTTTTT.

On this clone itself: Other DNA sequences from this sample encode an identical CDR3 as well. This rearrangement joins TRBV18 to TRBJ2-7; TRBD2 aligns across 12 bases. The CDR3 contains 15 residues. CDR1 KGHSH and CDR2 LQKENI come from the germline V gene. Trimming cost V 2 bases and J 2 bases; bases outside gene matches: 1. The chain's CDR3 is CASSPGLAGPYEQYF. CDR3 DNA: TGTGCCAGCTCACCAGGACTAGCGGGACCCTACGAGCAGTACTTC.

The chain has TRBV9 and TRBJ1-4; perhaps TRBD1 as D (5 bases). V gave up 3 bases and J gave up 0 bases, with 12 bases separating them. The CDR3 extends over 16 amino acids. In germline, CDR1 is SGDLS, CDR2 YYNGEE. CDR3: CASSAGVGTTNEKLFF. CDR3 nucleotide sequence: TGTGCCAGCAGCGCGGGGGTGGGGACAACTAATGAAAAACTGTTTTTT.

The chain is built from TRBV29-1 and TRBJ2-1, with 7 bases that match TRBD2. The J segment lost 0 bases and the V segment lost 4 bases, leaving 3 bases of the junction unmatched. The CDR3 has 14 amino acids. Germline V gene lookup returns CDR1 SQVTM and CDR2 ANQGSEA. The CDR3 here is CSVVGGSSYNEQFF. For the CDR3, the DNA is TGCAGCGTTGTGGGGGGGAGCTCCTACAATGAGCAGTTCTTC.

This chain connects TRBV5-3 to TRBJ1-5; D possibly corresponds to TRBD1 (6 bases). TRBV5-3 is treated as an ORF (open reading frame) with a function not yet certain. This CDR3 contains 18 residues. V dropped 4 bases and J dropped 3 bases, with 23 bases sitting between them. CDR3 DNA sequence: TGTGCCAGAAGCGTGGTTGGGGGCGCAGGGACCGCCAATCAGCCCCAGCATTTT. Amino acid sequence: CARSVVGGAGTANQPQHF.

The chain joins TRBV29-1 to TRBJ2-7; the D gene is possibly TRBD2 (5 bases). V was trimmed by 5 bases and J by 0 bases, leaving 11 bases between them. The germline gives CDR1 SQVTM, CDR2 ANQGSEA. This CDR3 region has 13 residues. This CDR3 reads CSVKRETSYEQYF. The CDR3 nucleotides are TGCAGCGTTAAAAGGGAGACCTCCTACGAGCAGTACTTC.

With regard to this clone: The sample holds other DNA sequences that translate to the same CDR3. The chain combines TRBV5-1 with TRBJ2-7, with 11 bases lining up with TRBD2. The CDR3 spans 15 residues. CDR1 is SGHRS and CDR2 is YFSETQ in the germline V gene. The ends lost 5 bases at V and 3 bases at J; junction bases unmatched: 7. The CDR3: CASRLLAGEVYEQYF. CDR3 nucleotide sequence: TGCGCCAGCAGGTTACTAGCGGGAGAAGTCTACGAGCAGTACTTC.